These 5 T cell receptor beta chains came from one sample sequenced in a study of Ad26.COV2.S vaccination and SARS-CoV-2 variants. Data came from immunoSEQ multiplex PCR; TCRdb stores just in-frame clones and leaves some out. The data show over 110,000 clones, 86% seen once. The material sequenced was peripheral blood, taken after recovery from COVID-19. The receptors derive from a human donor who had recovered from COVID-19.

The CDR3 is CASSVSGGAINEQFF. CDR3 DNA sequence: TGCGCCAGCAGCGTTAGCGGGGGGGCGATCAATGAGCAGTTCTTC. The chain joins TRBV5-1 to TRBJ2-1, with 11 bases identical to TRBD2. The germline V gene has CDR1 SGHRS and CDR2 YFSETQ. The CDR3 is made up of 15 amino acids. The ends lost 4 bases at V and 6 bases at J; junction bases unmatched: 6. Variable domain in full (rest from reference TRBV5-1 and TRBJ2-1): KAGVTQTPRYLIKTRGQQVTLSCSPISGHRSVSWYQQTPGQGLQFLFEYFSETQRNKGNFPGRFSGRQFSNSRSEMNVSTLELGDSALYLCASSVSGGAINEQFFGPGTRLTVL.

The gene calls are TRBV7-9 and TRBJ2-7; D is uncertain. This CDR3 contains 14 residues. V lost 1 base to trimming and J lost 2 bases, with 9 bases between them. CDR1 and CDR2 (germline): SEHNR, FQNEAQ (reference sequence). CDR3 loop: CASSLVTVPYEQYF. The CDR3 DNA sequence: TGTGCCAGCAGCTTAGTCACAGTCCCCTACGAGCAGTACTTC.

V gene TRBV4-1 combines with J gene TRBJ2-3; no definite D call. CDR3 length equals 14 residues. V was cut by 0 bases and J by 2 bases, with 6 bases left in between. Germline V CDR1 and CDR2: MGHRA, YSYEKL. In DNA form, the CDR3 reads TGCGCCAGCAGCCAAGACGGTTTCACAGATACGCAGTATTTT. Protein sequence: CASSQDGFTDTQYF.

The rearrangement joins TRBV29-1 to TRBJ2-5; D perhaps matches TRBD2 (6 bases). This CDR3 spans 11 amino acids. The germline V gene has CDR1 SQVTM and CDR2 ANQGSEA. Trimming removed 7 bases at V and 4 bases at J, with 10 bases between. DNA of the CDR3: TGCAGCGGAAACGGGGGAGAGACCCAGTACTTC. Translating it yields CSGNGGETQYF.

V usage is TRBV30 and J usage is TRBJ1-1, with D uncertain. The CDR3 sequence is 11 residues long. V was clipped by 2 bases and J by 6 bases, with 7 bases between them. Germline CDR1 reads GTSNPN; CDR2 reads SVGIG (reference sequence). The CDR3: CAWSLDSEAFF. As DNA, the CDR3 is TGTGCCTGGAGTCTAGACTCTGAAGCTTTCTTT.